Listed here are 14 T cell receptor beta chains from one sample, sequenced in a study of STAT3 mutations in large granular lymphocyte leukemia. No antigens are known for them. The assay was immunoSEQ multiplex PCR, and TCRdb's table has in-frame clones only and misses some. Of over 10,000 clones in the sample, around 85% were seen once. Study-level results: Every T-cell large granular lymphocyte leukemia patient had at least one immunodominant TCR beta clonotype.

The sequenced sample was peripheral blood mononuclear cells. These receptors all come from a man aged 55 to 70 with T-cell large granular lymphocyte leukemia. Some clones in this sample may be carry-over from other donors' samples.

The J gene is TRBJ2-3, the V gene TRBV6-5; tentative D call: TRBD1 (5 bases). The germline CDR1 and CDR2 sequences are MNHEY and SVGAGI. CDR3 length equals 13 residues. CDR3 sequence (DNA): TGTGTCGTGGCCGAACCACACAGGGATACGCAGTATTTT. Translation gives CVVAEPHRDTQYF.

The V and J genes are TRBV5-6 and TRBJ2-6; D assignment may be TRBD1 or TRBD2 (5 bases each). This CDR3 contains 17 residues. V lost 4 bases and J lost 0, with 14 bases in between. CDR1 and CDR2 (germline): SGHDT, YYEEEE. CDR3 region: CASSGPGPYSGANVLTF. In nucleotides, the CDR3 is TGTGCCAGCAGCGGACCGGGGCCCTACTCTGGGGCCAACGTCCTGACTTTC. Full variable domain (missing parts from reference TRBV5-6 and TRBJ2-6): DAGVTQSPTHLIKTRGQQVTLRCSPKSGHDTVSWYQQALGQGPQFIFQYYEEEERQRGNFPDRFSGHQFPNYSSELNVNALLLGDSALYLCASSGPGPYSGANVLTFGAGSRLTVL.

V gene TRBV12-5 combines with J gene TRBJ1-5, with 10 bases lining up with TRBD1. Per the germline V gene, CDR1 is LGHNT and CDR2 is FRNRAP. CDR3 size: 15 residues. The CDR3 protein is CAPPQDRGIRRPQHF. CDR3 nucleotide sequence: TGTGCCCCCCCCCAGGACAGGGGGATAAGGCGGCCCCAGCATTTT.

V gene TRBV18 combines with J gene TRBJ2-7, with a tentative D call TRBD1 (7 bases). The CDR3 totals 15 residues. Trimming removed 5 bases at V and 7 bases at J, with 21 bases between. Germline lookup yields CDR1 KGHSH and CDR2 LQKENI. CDR3 sequence: CASSFRTGGSEEQYF. Here the CDR3 DNA reads TGTGCCAGCTCATTTCGGACAGGAGGGTCGGAGGAGCAGTACTTC.

This clone was observed once. The chain joins TRBV28 to TRBJ2-5; 7 bases agree with TRBD1. Germline CDR1 and CDR2: MDHEN and SYDVKM. The CDR3 loop spans 13 amino acids. V was clipped by 10 bases and J by 5 bases; unmatched bases: 10. CDR3 loop: CATRQQGWETQYF. DNA of the CDR3: TGTGCCACTAGGCAACAGGGGTGGGAGACCCAGTACTTC.

In nucleotides, the CDR3 is TGTGCCAGCAGGGACCGGGTGATGTGGGAAAAACTGTTTTTT. This sequence encodes CASRDRVMWEKLFF. The chain has TRBV6-1 and TRBJ1-4; D not resolved. V lost 6 bases and J lost 8, with 16 bases in between. Per the germline V gene, CDR1 is MNHNS and CDR2 is SASEGT. The CDR3 consists of 14 residues.

This chain joins TRBV19 and TRBJ2-3, with 8 bases matching TRBD2. The germline V gene has CDR1 LNHDA and CDR2 SQIVND (reference sequence). This CDR3 region has 13 residues. V trimming: 8 bases; J trimming: 4 bases; junction bases outside the gene matches: 5. This CDR3 reads CASHRREADTQYF. In DNA form, the CDR3 reads TGTGCCAGTCATAGGCGGGAGGCAGATACGCAGTATTTT.

This clone was recorded once. The chain has TRBV7-2 and TRBJ2-7; 7 nucleotides line up with TRBD2. CDR1 and CDR2 (germline): SGHTA, FQGNSA. The CDR3 has 14 amino acids. Trimming at V came to 3 bases and at J to 2 bases, leaving 4 bases not matched to a gene. CDR3 sequence reads: CASSLTSRTYEQYF. CDR3 DNA sequence: TGTGCCAGCAGCTTGACTAGCAGGACCTACGAGCAGTACTTC.

This sequence joins TRBV4-3 and TRBJ2-1, with a tentative D call TRBD2 (5 bases). From germline, CDR1 is LGHNA and CDR2 YSLEER. The CDR3 is made up of 13 amino acids. V shed 1 base and J shed 5 bases, with 6 bases lying between them. The DNA for the CDR3 is TGCGCCAGCAGCCAAGCGGGGAACAATGAGCAGTTCTTC. This sequence encodes CASSQAGNNEQFF.

The DNA for the CDR3 is TGTGCCTGGAGTAGGCAGGTTGGTGGCTACACCTTC. It is translated as CAWSRQVGGYTF. The rearrangement joins TRBV30 to TRBJ1-2; D call uncertain. The CDR3 has 12 residues. Germline-derived CDR1 and CDR2 are GTSNPN and SVGIG (reference sequence). The V end was cut by 2 bases, the J end by 7 bases, with 11 bases between.

The chain couples TRBV18 to TRBJ1-5, with unresolved D. Germline V gene data show CDR1 as KGHSH and CDR2 as LQKENI. The CDR3 has 15 residues. Trimming left V 6 bases short and J 0 bases short, with 12 bases between. CDR3 amino acids: CASSLPGDSNQPQHF. CDR3 nucleotide sequence: TGTGCCAGCTCCCTTCCTGGTGATAGCAATCAGCCCCAGCATTTT.

The rearrangement links TRBV9 to TRBJ2-7, with D hard to call. The CDR3 covers 15 residues. Trimming removed 0 bases from V and 6 bases from J, with 16 bases in between. Germline CDR1 reads SGDLS; CDR2 reads YYNGEE. CDR3 in DNA: TGTGCCAGCAGCGTAGGTCCAGCCCAAGGAAGCGAGCAGTACTTC. It translates to CASSVGPAQGSEQYF.

The chain combines TRBV10-3 with TRBJ2-7; D is undetermined. The CDR3 covers 11 residues. Trimming shortened V by 6 bases and J by 5 bases, and 8 bases separated the two germline ends. Germline V gene data show CDR1 as ENHRY and CDR2 as SYGVKD. The DNA for the CDR3 is TGTGCCATCAGCGCGGCCAACGAGCAGTACTTC. Translated: CAISAANEQYF.

V is TRBV2 and J is TRBJ1-5; 9 nucleotides agree with TRBD1. The CDR3 contains 14 residues. In germline, CDR1 is SNHLY, CDR2 FYNNEI. Losses at the gene ends were 6 bases for V and 3 bases for J; bases not matched to a gene: 3. CDR3 in amino acids: CASRGTGYNQPQHF. The CDR3 DNA reads as TGTGCCAGCAGAGGGACAGGGTACAATCAGCCCCAGCATTTT.